These 9 T cell receptor beta chains share one sample of origin, sequenced in a study of blood T cell repertoires in COVID-19. Clones were sequenced by immunoSEQ multiplex PCR, and TCRdb holds only the in-frame ones, with some missing. Among 75,000 to 80,000 clones listed, less than 90% were seen once. Sequenced sample: peripheral blood. Receptors were obtained from a human donor in a cohort sampled during active COVID-19.

This clone was detected once. The chain joins TRBV30 to TRBJ1-1; no clear D. Germline CDR1 is GTSNPN and CDR2 is SVGIG (reference sequence). Trimming pared 4 bases from V and 4 bases from J, leaving 16 bases between. The CDR3 covers 14 residues. This chain's CDR3 is CAWIPSGRGTEAFF. CDR3 in DNA: TGTGCCTGGATCCCCAGTGGACGGGGCACTGAAGCTTTCTTT.

CDR3 DNA: TGTGCCAGCAGTGATCCCAGGGGCAATTCACCCCTCCACTTT. This codes for CASSDPRGNSPLHF. This rearrangement joins TRBV2 to TRBJ1-6, with D maybe TRBD1 (6 bases). The germline CDR1 and CDR2 sequences are SNHLY and FYNNEI. CDR3 length: 14 residues. Trimming shortened V by 3 bases and J by 7 bases, and 10 bases separated the two germline ends.

The rearrangement uses TRBV15 and TRBJ1-2; 7 bases match TRBD1. There are 16 residues in the CDR3. V shed 2 bases and J 0 bases; nucleotides not matched to a gene: 6. In germline, CDR1 is LNHNV, CDR2 YYDKDF (reference sequence). CDR3 sequence: CATSRPGTEANYGYTF. For the CDR3, the DNA is TGTGCCACCAGCAGACCCGGGACAGAGGCTAACTATGGCTACACCTTC.

This clone was counted once. J is TRBJ2-1 and V is TRBV5-4; 14 bases fit TRBD2. The germline CDR1 and CDR2 sequences are SGHNT and YYREEE (reference sequence). The V segment lost 3 bases and the J segment 9 bases; nucleotides outside the gene matches: 8. This CDR3 has 16 residues. DNA for the CDR3: TGTGCCAGCAGCTCGGGACTAGCGGGGGCCCGAAGTGAGCAGTTCTTC. Its protein is CASSSGLAGARSEQFF.

This chain connects TRBV9 to TRBJ2-7, with 8 bases lining up with TRBD2. V was pared by 1 base and J by 1 base, with 4 bases of the junction left unmatched. Germline V gene sequence: CDR1 SGDLS, CDR2 YYNGEE. This CDR3 contains 15 residues. The CDR3, as DNA: TGTGCCAGCAGCGTACTTGGCGGGGGGTCCTACGAGCAGTACTTC. It is translated as CASSVLGGGSYEQYF. The whole variable domain, filled in from reference TRBV9 and TRBJ2-7, reads DSGVTQTPKHLITATGQRVTLRCSPRSGDLSVYWYQQSLDQGLQFLIQYYNGEERAKGNILERFSAQQFPDLHSELNLSSLELGDSALYFCASSVLGGGSYEQYFGPGTRLTVT.

The chain uses TRBV10-1 and TRBJ2-1, with D possibly matching TRBD1 (5 bases). Germline V lookup: CDR1 WNHNN, CDR2 SYGVQD (reference sequence). V was trimmed by 3 bases and J by 7 bases, leaving 16 bases between them. CDR3 length: 15 amino acids. Written as DNA, the CDR3 is TGCGCCAGCAGTGATAGAGGCAGGGTGTTGAATGAGCAGTTCTTC. Encoded protein: CASSDRGRVLNEQFF.

This chain's CDR3 is CASSIGPSYTF. The CDR3 coding sequence is TGTGCCAGTAGTATTGGGCCATCCTACACCTTC. This sequence joins TRBV19 and TRBJ1-2; no firm D call. The CDR3 is made up of 11 amino acids. The germline V gene has CDR1 LNHDA and CDR2 SQIVND (reference sequence). The V end lost 3 bases, the J end lost 10 bases, and 9 bases lay between the germline ends.

This rearrangement joins TRBV24-1 to TRBJ2-1; possibly TRBD1 for D (6 bases). The germline CDR1 and CDR2 sequences are KGHDR and SFDVKD. Trimming removed 4 bases from V and 3 bases from J, with 21 bases in between. The CDR3 runs 18 residues. The chain's CDR3 is CATSDHYSTGRSYNEQFF. The CDR3 DNA reads TGTGCCACCAGTGACCACTATTCGACAGGTCGGAGCTACAATGAGCAGTTCTTC.

The chain couples TRBV7-2 to TRBJ2-3, with 8 nucleotides matching TRBD2. The V gene end was trimmed by 5 bases and the J gene end by 9 bases; junction bases not matched to a gene: 7. The CDR3 contains 13 residues. Germline CDR1 and CDR2: SGHTA and FQGNSA. Here the CDR3 DNA reads TGTGCCAGCAGCCGTAGCGGGGACGGCACGCAGTATTTT. It codes for CASSRSGDGTQYF.